The source of this T cell receptor beta chain is a study of CD8+CD57+ T cells in acquired aplastic anemia. Germline trimming cut 8 bases from V and 5 bases from J; bases unmatched to any gene: 8. Germline CDR1 SQVTM, CDR2 ANQGSEA. CDR3 length: 12 amino acids. All sequencing subjects had displayed CD8+CD57+ cell expansion on flow cytometry. For CDR3 and TCR beta VDJ profiling, genomic DNA was the template used. A single record per CDR3 protein comes from TCRdb applying MiXCR to the reads. The table records approximately 170,000 distinct CDR3 sequences, less than 50% of them present only once. This clonotype was counted at least ten times.

The sequence was collected from a human donor with aplastic anemia. Specimen: sorted CD4+, CD8+, or CD8+CD57+ T cells (not recorded which) from PBMCs. The chain is built from TRBV29-1 and TRBJ2-7; TRBD1 matches at 8 bases. The chain's CDR3 is CSTRQGTDEQYF. CDR3 bases: TGCAGCACGAGACAGGGGACCGACGAGCAGTACTTC.